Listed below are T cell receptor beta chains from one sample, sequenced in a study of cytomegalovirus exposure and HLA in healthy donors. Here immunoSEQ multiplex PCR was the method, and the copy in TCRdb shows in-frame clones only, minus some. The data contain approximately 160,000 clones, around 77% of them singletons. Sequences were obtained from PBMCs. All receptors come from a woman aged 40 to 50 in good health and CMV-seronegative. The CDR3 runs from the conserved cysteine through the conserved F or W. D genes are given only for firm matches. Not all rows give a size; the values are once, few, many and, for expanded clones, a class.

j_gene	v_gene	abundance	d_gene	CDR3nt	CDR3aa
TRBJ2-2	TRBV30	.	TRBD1	TGTGCCTGGTCCGGGACAGGGCGGGCCACCGGGGAGCTGTTTTTT	CAWSGTGRATGELFF
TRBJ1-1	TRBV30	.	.	TGTGCCTGGAGTGCAGGGCTCCTAAACACTGAAGCTTTCTTT	CAWSAGLLNTEAFF
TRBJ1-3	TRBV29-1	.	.	TGCAGCGTTGAGGAGAGATTTTCTGGAAACACCATATATTTT	CSVEERFSGNTIYF
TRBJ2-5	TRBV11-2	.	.	TGTGCCAGCAGCTTAGATAACGGAGAACGGTCAGAGACCCAGTACTTC	CASSLDNGERSETQYF
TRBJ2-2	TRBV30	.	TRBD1	TGTGCCTTGTACAGGGGCACCGGGGAGCTGTTTTTT	CALYRGTGELFF
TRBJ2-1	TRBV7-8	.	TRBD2	TGTGCCAGCAGCTTAGAGTCCGGGACTAGCGGGGCCAATGAGCAGTTCTTC	CASSLESGTSGANEQFF
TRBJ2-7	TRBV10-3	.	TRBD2	TGTGCCATCAGTGAGTCGAACCCCCGACTAGCGGGAGGGCGAGAGCAGTACTTC	CAISESNPRLAGGREQYF
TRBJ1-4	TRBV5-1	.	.	TGCGCCAGCAGCTTGGGGCTCGTAGGAGATAATGAAAAACTGTTTTTT	CASSLGLVGDNEKLFF
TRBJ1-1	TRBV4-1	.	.	TGCGCCAGCAGCCTGGAAATAGGGGGTGGCACTGAAGCTTTCTTT	CASSLEIGGGTEAFF
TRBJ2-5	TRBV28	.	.	TGTGCCAGCAGTTCCCAACTCCAAGAGACCCAGTACTTC	CASSSQLQETQYF
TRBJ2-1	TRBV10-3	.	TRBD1	TGTGCCATCAGTGATTCAACAGGGGGTAGACACAATGAGCAGTTCTTC	CAISDSTGGRHNEQFF
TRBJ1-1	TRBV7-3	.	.	TGTGCCAGCAGCTCCCAGCCGGGTTCTGAAGCTTTCTTT	CASSSQPGSEAFF
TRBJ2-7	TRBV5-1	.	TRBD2	TGCGCCAGCAGCTTTCGACTAGCGGAGGGGGGGGACGAGCAGTACTTC	CASSFRLAEGGDEQYF
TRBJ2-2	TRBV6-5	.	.	TGTGCCAGCAGTTACTGGGACACCTACACCGGGGAGCTGTTTTTT	CASSYWDTYTGELFF
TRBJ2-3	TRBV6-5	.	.	TGTGCCAGCAGAATTAGCGGACACACAGATACGCAGTATTTT	CASRISGHTDTQYF
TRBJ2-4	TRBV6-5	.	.	TGTGCCACCCGGGCCTCGGGGGACATTCAGTACTTC	CATRASGDIQYF
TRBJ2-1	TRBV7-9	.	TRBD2	TGTGCCAGCAGCTTAGATGGCGGGAGAGTCGACAATGAGCAGTTCTTC	CASSLDGGRVDNEQFF
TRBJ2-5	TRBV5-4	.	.	TGTGCCAGCAGCTCCTCTAGCAGTAACCAAGAGACCCAGTACTTC	CASSSSSSNQETQYF
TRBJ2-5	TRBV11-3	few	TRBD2	TGTGCCAGCAGCTTAGGTGCGGCTAGCGGGAGTGAAGAGACCCAGTACTTC	CASSLGAASGSEETQYF
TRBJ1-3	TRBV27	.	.	TGTGCCAGCAGCAGGGGTTCGGGAAACACCATATATTTT	CASSRGSGNTIYF
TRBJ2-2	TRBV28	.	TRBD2	TGTGCCAGCAGTTTGCAGACTAGCGGGAGCCTAACCGGGGAGCTGTTTTTT	CASSLQTSGSLTGELFF
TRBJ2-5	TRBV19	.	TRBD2	TGTGCCAGTAGGTTAGCGGGGCAAGAGACCCAGTACTTC	CASRLAGQETQYF
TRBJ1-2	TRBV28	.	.	TGTGCCAGCAGTGCCACGGGAGGGGACTATGGCTACACCTTC	CASSATGGDYGYTF
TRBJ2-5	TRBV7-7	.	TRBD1	TGTGCTAGCAGCTTAGGACAGGGGGCGCCGGGTGAGACCCAGTACTTC	CASSLGQGAPGETQYF
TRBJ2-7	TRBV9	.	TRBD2	TGTGCCAGCGGGACTAGCGGGAACGAGCAGTACTTC	CASGTSGNEQYF
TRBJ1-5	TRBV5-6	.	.	TGTGCCAGCAGCTCGGAAAGGCGGGCCTACGGCAATCAGCCCCAGCATTTT	CASSSERRAYGNQPQHF
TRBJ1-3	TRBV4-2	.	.	TGTGCCAGCAGCCAAGATAGTGTGGGGGCTGGCGGAAACACCATATATTTT	CASSQDSVGAGGNTIYF
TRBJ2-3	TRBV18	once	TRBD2	TGTGCCAGCTCTCCGGGACTAGCGGGAGGGCCCGGCACAGATACGCAGTATTTT	CASSPGLAGGPGTDTQYF
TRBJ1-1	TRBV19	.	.	TGTGCCAGTAGTATAACCCCAGGGAACACTGAAGCTTTCTTT	CASSITPGNTEAFF